This record covers a single T cell receptor (beta chain). The antigen remains unidentified. The sample originates from a study of Ad26.COV2.S vaccination and SARS-CoV-2 variants. Study in general: The study gave Ad26.COV2.S intramuscularly, once or twice 56 days apart.

This table comes from immunoSEQ multiplex PCR, and its TCRdb copy is limited to in-frame clones, with some not included. Of roughly 420,000 clones in the sample, approximately 88% were seen once. General observations from the study: Placebo recipients and vaccine recipients were similar in non-spike TCR breadth.

The treatment: about 20 received Ad26.COV2.S at low or high dose, single or two shots; roughly 5 received placebo; per-sample allocation not given. Specimens were obtained on day 63 following the first vaccine or placebo injection. An adult of 18-55 years in Boston served as donor. Expressing Wuhan-strain SARS-CoV-2 spike, an Ad26 vector served as the vaccine. The receptor was isolated from a person aged 18-60 years who received the Ad26.COV2.S COVID-19 vaccine or a placebo. The source was peripheral blood, collected in a trial of Ad26.COV2.S vaccine versus placebo.

The CDR3 nucleotides read TGCAGCGTGAAACAGGGGCAAGGGGCAGATACGCAGTATTTT. Amino acids: CSVKQGQGADTQYF. The chain combines TRBV29-1 with TRBJ2-3; 7 nucleotides line up with TRBD1. V trimming: 6 bases; J trimming: 4 bases; junction bases outside the gene matches: 10. Germline V lookup: CDR1 SQVTM, CDR2 ANQGSEA. The CDR3 is 14 residues long.